This T cell receptor beta chain was identified in a study of PD-L1 blockade in urothelial cancer (dated by TCRdb to between 2016 and 2019). Notes on the research overall: Therapy was started around 2014 for all patients, and atezolizumab 1,200 mg was administered intravenously every 3 weeks. The study was an exploratory multi-omic analysis of somatic, immune and clinical correlates of response to PD-L1 blockade with atezolizumab in urothelial cancer. Pretreatment blood TCR-seq was available for under 35 patients, at least one posttreatment blood collection was obtained for about 25 patients, and tumor TCR-seq was available for about 25 patients. About 90% of the 29 patients were males with bladder-origin urothelial cancer, and about 65% of the roughly 30 reported a prior smoking history. Blood samples gave a median of about 150,000 T cells and approximately 85,000 unique TCRs, with a median clonality of roughly 0.08. Progression-free survival longer than 6 months counted as durable clinical benefit, and TCR features were additionally tested against both progression-free and overall survival. Durable clinical benefit was achieved by nine patients and was not achieved by 20 patients. Pretreatment tumor samples, along with matched peripheral blood collected serially before and after atezolizumab treatment, underwent TCR sequencing. Blood samples were analyzed 3 weeks after the start of treatment (second dose) and 6 weeks after the start of treatment. Whole exome sequencing and RNA sequencing of pretreatment tumors were performed alongside TCR sequencing in the same patients. An ECOG performance status of 0 or 1 was recorded for the patients, and 0 to 3 prior chemotherapy regimens had been received by the patients.

General study outcomes and caveats: Small sample size (n ≈ 30) and many exploratory analyses mean the results are intended to be hypothesis-generating. Improved progression-free and overall survival was associated with having pretreatment peripheral blood TCR clonality below the median. Greater expansion of tumor-associated TCR clones in peripheral blood 3 weeks after the start of treatment was observed in patients with durable benefit (n of about 20, p = 0.022).

To estimate absolute template abundance from read counts, synthetic TCR analog templates were spiked into each PCR. Using the immunoSEQ assay, TCRbeta CDR3 regions were amplified from genomic DNA with bias-controlled V and J gene primers. Sequencing of rearranged TCRbeta segments was done at approximately 20X coverage. In the paper's pipeline: Sequencing errors were corrected by clustering, and CDR3s were annotated against IMGT so that V, D and J genes could be assigned. Downstream analyses used only productive TCRbeta rearrangements, leaving out any out-of-frame or stop-codon sequences. Clonality was computed as one minus Shannon entropy normalized by the log of the number of unique productive sequences. Clones differing between time points or between blood and tumor were identified by Fisher's exact test with Benjamini-Hochberg correction at adjusted p below 0.01. TCRdb provides this immuneACCESS table in a form limited to in-frame rearrangements. Some clones are lacking; in checked studies, under half of them reflect an unresolved V gene, and why the rest are absent is not known. Clone size and the V and J calls come from that table; the DNA yielded D and trimming. This sample lists under 50,000 clones; 75% to 95% were detected once. Around 8% of the sample goes to the ten largest clones.

On this clone itself: This clone's antigen is unknown. Base quality data are lacking; no much larger clone is found one base away.

The cohort included 25 to 30 patients with locally advanced or metastatic urothelial carcinoma who were treated at Memorial Sloan Kettering on a trial protocol. Peripheral blood mononuclear cells were collected pretreatment and during treatment, with between 1 and 8 total time points per patient. The Qiagen DNeasy Blood extraction kit was used to purify genomic DNA from total PBMCs and from tumor samples. PBMCs were collected pretreatment and during treatment, and were isolated and stored as previously described. CDR1 and CDR2 were assigned from the germline V gene as SGHTS and YDEGEE. The CDR3 sequence holds 12 residues, the cysteine and phenylalanine included. The only DNA kept is the CDR3, 36 bases in frame from the first base. The V and J ends are trimmed by 6 bases and 4 bases, leaving 10 bases between them.

The chain was built from TRBV5-8 and TRBJ1-1; the D gene remains uncertain. The receptor was isolated from a man aged 65-85 years with urothelial cancer. The source material was PBMCs, sampled around atezolizumab (anti-PD-L1) treatment. The DNA sequence follows: TGTGCCAGCAACTACCGGAGCACTGAAGCTTTCTTT. Translated, it reads CASNYRSTEAFF.